This T cell receptor beta chain was captured by sequencing in a study of low-dose radiotherapy and immunotherapy resistance in tumors. Turning to the study itself: Every two weeks, cyclophosphamide 200 mg/m2 was infused one day before radiation plus immunotherapy.

The germline CDR1 and CDR2 sequences are MNHNS and SASEGT. V gave up 8 bases and J gave up 4 bases, with 9 bases separating them. The CDR3 has 12 amino acids. Documented time point: before trial treatment. TRAV- and TRBV-specific primers were used for first-strand cDNA, which covered alpha and beta chains. A constant-region primer paired with the V-primer adapter amplified TCRs over around 18 PCR cycles. TCRdb recomputed calls from the reads with MiXCR, one row per CDR3 protein. The repertoire consists of tens of thousands of distinct CDR3 sequences, with 15% to 20% occurring once and the leading ten covering less than 3.5%.

The sample consisted of PBMCs, taken before treatment. The TCR was taken from a male donor with prostate cancer. V and J are TRBV6-1 and TRBJ1-5, with D perhaps matching TRBD1 (5 bases). CDR3 loop: CASRQLNQPQHF. For the CDR3, the DNA is TGTGCCAGCCGACAGCTAAATCAGCCCCAGCATTTT.